These 11 T cell receptor beta chains originate from one sample sequenced in a study of cytomegalovirus exposure and HLA in healthy donors. Both 60 Vbeta primers and 13 Jbeta primers went into the PCR. Assay: immunoSEQ multiplex PCR; the TCRdb copy retains only in-frame clones and omits some. The sample holds 150,000 to 200,000 clones, approximately 81% seen once. The sequenced sample consisted of PBMCs. The receptors here all came from a young woman in good health and CMV-seropositive.

The chain uses TRBV2 and TRBJ2-3; a weak D match, TRBD1 (6 bases). The CDR3 spans 14 residues. Trimming shortened V by 7 bases and J by 1 base, and 12 bases separated the two germline ends. The germline V gene encodes CDR1 SNHLY and CDR2 FYNNEI. The CDR3 sequence: CASKARGRTDTQYF. In DNA, the CDR3 is TGTGCCAGCAAGGCCAGGGGCCGCACAGATACGCAGTATTTT. The whole variable domain, filled in from reference TRBV2 and TRBJ2-3, reads EPEVTQTPSHQVTQMGQEVILRCVPISNHLYFYWYRQILGQKVEFLVSFYNNEISEKSEIFDDQFSVERPDGSNFTLKIRSTKLEDSAMYFCASKARGRTDTQYFGPGTRLTVL.

This chain uses TRBV5-6 with TRBJ2-3, with a weak D call TRBD2 (5 bases). Germline CDR1 and CDR2: SGHDT and YYEEEE. The CDR3 length is 16 residues. V was clipped by 4 bases and J by 1 base, with 16 bases between them. CDR3 sequence: CASSLRRVIGTDTQYF. CDR3 DNA sequence: TGTGCCAGCAGCCTCCGGCGGGTGATCGGCACAGATACGCAGTATTTT.

The CDR3 nucleotides read TGTGCCAGCAGCACAAGGGGATTTGATGAAAAACTGTTTTTT. Its protein product is CASSTRGFDEKLFF. The chain has TRBV9 and TRBJ1-4; D perhaps matches TRBD1 (5 bases). Trimming removed 4 bases at V and 6 bases at J, with 13 bases between. In germline, CDR1 is SGDLS, CDR2 YYNGEE. The CDR3 runs to 14 residues.

This chain joins TRBV6-1 and TRBJ1-6; 7 nucleotides agree with TRBD1. CDR3 length: 15 amino acids. The V segment lost 4 bases and the J segment 5 bases; nucleotides outside the gene matches: 5. Germline V gene lookup returns CDR1 MNHNS and CDR2 SASEGT. CDR3 DNA: TGTGCCAGCAGTGGACAGGGATTCGATAATTCACCCCTCCACTTT. The encoded protein is CASSGQGFDNSPLHF.

The rearrangement joins TRBV7-2 to TRBJ2-1; D ambiguous. The CDR3 length is 14 residues. V was clipped by 5 bases and J by 7 bases, with 15 bases between them. The germline CDR1 and CDR2 sequences are SGHTA and FQGNSA. The chain's CDR3 is CASSRRVSRNEQFF. In DNA form, the CDR3 reads TGTGCCAGCAGCCGAAGAGTTAGTCGAAATGAGCAGTTCTTC.

The rearrangement links TRBV30 to TRBJ1-1; 9 positions agree with TRBD1. V lost 0 bases to trimming and J lost 4 bases; unmatched junction nucleotides: 3. Germline-derived CDR1 and CDR2 are GTSNPN and SVGIG (reference sequence). The CDR3 is 14 amino acids. CDR3 nucleotide sequence: TGTGCCTGGAGTGTAGGGACAGGGCCCACTGAAGCTTTCTTT. This encodes CAWSVGTGPTEAFF.

The rearrangement links TRBV5-5 to TRBJ2-3; no reliable D call. CDR1 SGHKS and CDR2 YYEKEE come from the germline V gene (reference sequence). V was clipped by 0 bases and J by 2 bases, with 10 bases between them. This CDR3 comprises 15 residues. CDR3 loop: CASSLDSADTDTQYF. In nucleotides, the CDR3 is TGTGCCAGCAGCTTGGATAGTGCTGACACAGATACGCAGTATTTT.

The V and J genes are TRBV6-5 and TRBJ1-2; the D is unclear. The V end was cut by 6 bases, the J end by 2 bases, with 13 bases between. CDR3 length: 14 residues. Germline V CDR1 and CDR2: MNHEY, SVGAGI. The CDR3 nucleotides are TGTGCCAGCAGCCCTACCGACACCAACTATGGCTACACCTTC. Encoded protein: CASSPTDTNYGYTF.

The chain uses TRBV6-6 and TRBJ1-4; D not resolved. The CDR3 runs 16 residues. Germline V gives CDR1 MNHNY, CDR2 SVGAGI (reference sequence). Deletions cut 7 bases from V and 2 bases from J, with 17 bases between. CDR3 amino acids: CASKGGYFGTNEKLFF. The CDR3, as DNA: TGTGCCAGCAAAGGAGGTTATTTTGGGACTAATGAAAAACTGTTTTTT.

There are a few counts of this clone. The CDR3, as DNA: TGTGCCAGCAGCTTAGCCGGGCGGGGGTACAATGAGCAGTTCTTC. Amino acid sequence: CASSLAGRGYNEQFF. V usage is TRBV11-2 and J usage is TRBJ2-1; 7 bases fit TRBD2. CDR3 size: 15 residues. CDR1 and CDR2 from the germline V gene are SGHAT and FQNNGV. V trimming: 1 base; J trimming: 4 bases; junction bases outside the gene matches: 4.

The rearrangement links TRBV7-3 to TRBJ2-1, with D maybe TRBD1 (5 bases). The CDR3 is made up of 16 amino acids. The V gene lost 3 bases and the J gene lost 0 bases, with 12 bases spanning the gap. CDR1 and CDR2 (germline): SGHTA, FQGTGA. CDR3 sequence: CASSFSGFSSYNEQFF. The CDR3 DNA follows: TGTGCCAGCAGCTTTTCAGGGTTCAGCTCCTACAATGAGCAGTTCTTC.